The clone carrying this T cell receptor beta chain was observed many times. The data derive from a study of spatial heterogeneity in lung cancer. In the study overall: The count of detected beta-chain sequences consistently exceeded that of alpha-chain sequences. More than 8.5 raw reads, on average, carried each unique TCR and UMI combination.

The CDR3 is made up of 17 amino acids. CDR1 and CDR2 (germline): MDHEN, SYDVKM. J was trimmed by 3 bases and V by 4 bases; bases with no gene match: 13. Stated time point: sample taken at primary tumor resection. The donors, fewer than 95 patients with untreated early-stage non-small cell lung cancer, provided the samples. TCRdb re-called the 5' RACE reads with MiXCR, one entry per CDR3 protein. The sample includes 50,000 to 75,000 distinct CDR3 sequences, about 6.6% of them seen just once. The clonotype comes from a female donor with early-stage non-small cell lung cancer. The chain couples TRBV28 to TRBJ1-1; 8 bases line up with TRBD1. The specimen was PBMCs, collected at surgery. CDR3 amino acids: CASSSAGTGTRDTEAFF. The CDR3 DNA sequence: TGTGCCAGCAGTTCCGCCGGGACAGGAACCCGGGACACTGAAGCTTTCTTT.